One and the same sample provided the 15 T cell receptor beta chains below, sequenced in a study of T cell responses to AZD1222 COVID-19 vaccine (TCRdb year 2021). Interpreted using the paper, the time point label stands for: about 28 days (+/-7) after the second vaccine dose. The protocol used for the library was the immunoSEQ multiplex PCR assay. TCRdb holds this immuneACCESS table with in-frame rearrangements only. Some clones are missing; in checked studies, unresolved V genes explain under half, and the rest has no known cause. The sample table holds around 200,000 clones, of which 94% were seen once. About 1.5% of the sample lies in the top ten. This sample comprised peripheral blood, obtained 28 days after the second AZD1222 dose. These receptors all stem from an adult who received the AZD1222 COVID-19 vaccine.

The chain combines TRBV7-9 with TRBJ2-7, with 7 bases matching TRBD1. The CDR3 contains 15 residues. The V and J ends lost 2 bases and 5 bases, in that order; junction bases with no gene match: 9. From germline, CDR1 is SEHNR and CDR2 FQNEAQ (reference sequence). The CDR3 nucleotides are TGTGCCAGCAGCTTATTCCAGGGGGAAAAAGACGAGCAGTACTTC. The encoded protein is CASSLFQGEKDEQYF. Using reference TRBV7-9 and TRBJ2-7 for the parts outside the CDR3, the full variable domain is DTGVSQNPRHKITKRGQNVTFRCDPISEHNRLYWYRQTLGQGPEFLTYFQNEAQLEKSRLLSDRFSAERPKGSFSTLEIQRTEQGDSAMYLCASSLFQGEKDEQYFGPGTRLTVT.

This rearrangement joins TRBV5-6 to TRBJ1-5, with a possible D match to TRBD1 (6 bases). V lost 3 bases and J lost 0, with 13 bases in between. Germline lookup yields CDR1 SGHDT and CDR2 YYEEEE. The CDR3 runs to 16 residues. The CDR3 nucleotides read TGTGCCAGCAGCTCGGGCCAGGGGTATAGCAATCAGCCCCAGCATTTT. Translated: CASSSGQGYSNQPQHF.

The chain links TRBV19 to TRBJ2-7; TRBD1 might be the D (6 bases). V lost 6 bases and J lost 3, with 9 bases in between. The CDR3 is 12 amino acids. CDR1 and CDR2 (germline): LNHDA, SQIVND (reference sequence). CDR3: CASSLTGYEQYF. DNA of the CDR3: TGTGCCAGTAGCCTGACAGGCTACGAGCAGTACTTC.

This clone came up once. This chain uses TRBV19 with TRBJ2-3, with D perhaps matching TRBD1 (6 bases). CDR1 LNHDA and CDR2 SQIVND come from the germline V gene (reference sequence). CDR3 length equals 15 residues. V lost 3 bases and J 1 base, leaving 11 bases between the germline ends. The CDR3 nucleotides read TGTGCCAGTAGTATCGGGGACATTCGCACAGATACGCAGTATTTT. Translating it yields CASSIGDIRTDTQYF.

The rearrangement joins TRBV14 to TRBJ2-6; weak D call: TRBD1 (6 bases). The CDR3 is 13 residues long. Per the germline V gene, CDR1 is SGHDN and CDR2 is FVKESK. V was cut by 7 bases and J by 2 bases, with 6 bases left in between. The CDR3 region has the DNA TGTGCCAGCAAGGGGGCTGGGGCCAACGTCCTGACTTTC. This sequence encodes CASKGAGANVLTF.

The chain joins TRBV5-1 to TRBJ2-3; D gene uncertain. Between the trimmed V and J ends, which lost 9 bases and 6 bases, there was a span of 17 bases. From germline, CDR1 is SGHRS and CDR2 YFSETQ. The CDR3 spans 13 residues. In nucleotides, the CDR3 is TGCGCCACCTCAGTGGACCTAGGGGATACGCAGTATTTT. Encoded protein: CATSVDLGDTQYF.

V usage is TRBV27 and J usage is TRBJ1-2, with D unclear. This CDR3 is 17 amino acids long. Germline V gene data show CDR1 as MNHEY and CDR2 as SMNVEV (reference sequence). V was pared by 2 bases and J by 1 base, with 17 bases between. For the CDR3, the DNA is TGTGCCAGCAGTTTAGGTTTCATGGAAAGAGTTAACTATGGCTACACCTTC. This encodes CASSLGFMERVNYGYTF.

V and J are TRBV3-1 (or the pseudogene TRBV3-2) and TRBJ1-2, with 7 bases fitting TRBD1. V trimming: 1 base; J trimming: 2 bases; junction bases outside the gene matches: 4. Per germline, CDR1 LGHDT and CDR2 YNNKEL (reference sequence). This CDR3 is 15 amino acids long. This CDR3 reads CASSQAPTGNYGYTF. CDR3 nucleotide sequence: TGTGCCAGCAGCCAAGCCCCGACAGGGAACTATGGCTACACCTTC.

The chain employs TRBV12-3 or TRBV12-4 and TRBJ1-5, with a tentative D call TRBD1 (5 bases). The CDR3 extends over 13 amino acids. Trimming removed 6 bases at V and 4 bases at J, with 10 bases between. CDR3 nucleotide sequence: TGTGCCAGCAGCGCAGGGAGGAATCAGCCCCAGCATTTT. It encodes CASSAGRNQPQHF.

CDR3: CASSKGQGVYNEQFF. CDR3 in DNA: TGCGCCAGCAGCAAGGGACAGGGCGTTTACAATGAGCAGTTCTTC. The rearrangement joins TRBV5-1 to TRBJ2-1; 9 bases line up with TRBD1. The CDR3 sequence is 15 residues long. V lost 4 bases to trimming and J lost 4 bases; unmatched junction nucleotides: 6. Germline V gene lookup returns CDR1 SGHRS and CDR2 YFSETQ.

The J gene is TRBJ2-1, the V gene TRBV5-1, with 7 bases fitting TRBD2. Per germline, CDR1 SGHRS and CDR2 YFSETQ. The V and J ends lost 5 bases and 5 bases, in that order; junction bases with no gene match: 7. The CDR3 is 14 residues long. The CDR3 DNA is TGCGCCAGCAGGGCACTAGCGCTCGACAATGAGCAGTTCTTC. Encoded protein: CASRALALDNEQFF. The variable domain in full, with the rest retrieved from reference TRBV5-1 and TRBJ2-1, is KAGVTQTPRYLIKTRGQQVTLSCSPISGHRSVSWYQQTPGQGLQFLFEYFSETQRNKGNFPGRFSGRQFSNSRSEMNVSTLELGDSALYLCASRALALDNEQFFGPGTRLTVL.

The DNA of the CDR3 is TGTGCCAGCAGCTTAGGAGTTCTTCCTGAAGCTTTCTTT. This translates into CASSLGVLPEAFF. V usage is TRBV13 and J usage is TRBJ1-1; D is unresolved. Germline assignment: CDR1 PRHDT and CDR2 FYEKMQ (reference sequence). This CDR3 region has 13 residues. With 0 bases removed from V and 6 bases from J, the gap between germline ends came to 8 bases.

This chain uses TRBV19 with TRBJ1-2; D call uncertain. Germline V gene lookup returns CDR1 LNHDA and CDR2 SQIVND (reference sequence). Between the trimmed V and J ends, which lost 3 bases and 2 bases, there was a span of 10 bases. The CDR3 covers 14 residues. This chain's CDR3 is CASSMGRRNYGYTF. The CDR3 DNA reads TGTGCCAGTAGTATGGGAAGACGGAACTATGGCTACACCTTC.

This chain links TRBV30 with TRBJ1-4, with D uncertain. Germline CDR1 is GTSNPN and CDR2 is SVGIG (reference sequence). V was trimmed by 1 base and J by 8 bases, leaving 8 bases between them. CDR3 size: 12 residues. This CDR3 reads CAWSGNSEKLFF. The CDR3 region has the DNA TGTGCCTGGAGTGGGAACAGCGAAAAACTGTTTTTT. Full variable domain (outside the CDR3, taken from reference TRBV30 and TRBJ1-4): SQTIHQWPATLVQPVGSPLSLECTVEGTSNPNLYWYRQAAGRGLQLLFYSVGIGQISSEVPQNLSASRPQDRQFILSSKKLLLSDSGFYLCAWSGNSEKLFFGSGTQLSVL.

The chain links TRBV27 to TRBJ2-5; 10 nucleotides line up with TRBD1. Trimming cost V 5 bases and J 2 bases; bases outside gene matches: 5. The germline V gene encodes CDR1 MNHEY and CDR2 SMNVEV (reference sequence). The CDR3 totals 15 residues. The CDR3 spells CASSPGTGEQETQYF. DNA for the CDR3: TGTGCCAGCAGTCCTGGGACAGGGGAGCAAGAGACCCAGTACTTC.